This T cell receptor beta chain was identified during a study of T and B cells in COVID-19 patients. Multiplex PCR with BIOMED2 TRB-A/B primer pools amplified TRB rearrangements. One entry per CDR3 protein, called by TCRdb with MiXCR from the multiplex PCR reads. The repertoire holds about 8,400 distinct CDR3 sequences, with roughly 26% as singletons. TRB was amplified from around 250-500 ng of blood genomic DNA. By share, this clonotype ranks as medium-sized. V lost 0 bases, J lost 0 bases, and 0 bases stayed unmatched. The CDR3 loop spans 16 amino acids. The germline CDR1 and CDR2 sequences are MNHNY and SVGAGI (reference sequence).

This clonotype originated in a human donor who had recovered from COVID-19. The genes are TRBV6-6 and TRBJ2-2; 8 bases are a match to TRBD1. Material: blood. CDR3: CASSYSTGANTGELFF. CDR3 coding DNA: TGTGCCAGCAGTTACTCGACAGGGGCGAACACCGGGGAGCTGTTTTTT.